This passage covers 27 T cell receptor beta chains from one sample sequenced in a study of T cell changes during pregnancy in multiple sclerosis. Some clones are missing from TCRdb's copy, which holds only in-frame ones; the method was immunoSEQ multiplex PCR. The sample lists under 85,000 clones; just over 90% were seen once. The input for sequencing was CD4+ T cells from peripheral blood mononuclear cells, taken in the second trimester of pregnancy. These receptors all stem from a female donor with multiple sclerosis, enrolled in a pregnancy study.

This clone is a singleton in its sample. The chain is built from TRBV7-2 and TRBJ1-2; D might be TRBD1 (5 bases). The V end was cut by 0 bases, the J end by 6 bases, with 11 bases between. The CDR3 sequence is 14 residues long. CDR1 SGHTA and CDR2 FQGNSA come from the germline V gene. In DNA form, the CDR3 reads TGTGCCAGCAGCTTAGCAGCAGGGTCCCATGGCTACACCTTC. Translation gives CASSLAAGSHGYTF.

The V and J genes are TRBV7-2 and TRBJ1-6; tentatively, D is TRBD1 (5 bases). The V end lost 5 bases, the J end lost 5 bases, and 19 bases lay between the germline ends. Germline CDR1 and CDR2: SGHTA and FQGNSA. The CDR3 length is 17 residues. CDR3 amino acids: CASSRILQEFNNSPLHF. The CDR3 region has the DNA TGTGCCAGCAGCCGAATATTACAGGAGTTCAATAATTCACCCCTCCACTTT.

This clone was counted a few times. This chain links TRBV18 with TRBJ1-6; 9 positions match TRBD1. The CDR3 sequence is 16 residues long. Trimming took 1 base from V and 7 from J; bases not matched to a gene: 5. The germline V gene has CDR1 KGHSH and CDR2 LQKENI. The CDR3 DNA reads TGTGCCAGCTCACCACTCCCAACAGGGGGCAATTCACCCCTCCACTTT. Translation: CASSPLPTGGNSPLHF.

V is TRBV29-1 and J is TRBJ1-2; a possible D gene is TRBD1 (6 bases). V lost 8 bases, J lost 4 bases, and 11 bases lay in between. Germline V gives CDR1 SQVTM, CDR2 ANQGSEA. This CDR3 is 11 amino acids long. The CDR3 bases are TGCAGCTCCCGGGACACCTATGGCTACACCTTC. This gives the protein CSSRDTYGYTF.

The chain employs TRBV5-5 and TRBJ1-3, with a weak D call TRBD1 (6 bases). V lost 2 bases and J lost 4, with 10 bases in between. The CDR3 sequence is 14 residues long. In germline, CDR1 is SGHKS, CDR2 YYEKEE (reference sequence). The DNA for the CDR3 is TGTGCCAGCAGCTTCACAGGGCCCGGAAACACCATATATTTT. As protein: CASSFTGPGNTIYF.

The chain employs TRBV7-6 and TRBJ1-5; D remains ambiguous. The CDR3 has 13 residues. V shed 3 bases and J shed 4 bases, with 7 bases lying between them. The germline V gene has CDR1 SGHVS and CDR2 FNYEAQ. The CDR3 region is CASSFGENQPQHF. The CDR3, as DNA: TGTGCCAGCAGCTTTGGGGAGAATCAGCCCCAGCATTTT.

The chain recombines TRBV6-1 with TRBJ2-7, with 8 bases fitting TRBD2. Germline lookup yields CDR1 MNHNS and CDR2 SASEGT. V shed 7 bases and J 5 bases; nucleotides not matched to a gene: 7. The CDR3 spans 13 residues. CDR3 DNA: TGTGCCAGCAAGTCGGGACTAGTTAACGAGCAGTACTTC. Residues: CASKSGLVNEQYF.

The gene calls are TRBV5-4 and TRBJ2-1; 10 nucleotides match TRBD2. CDR1 and CDR2 from the germline V gene are SGHNT and YYREEE (reference sequence). This CDR3 region has 14 residues. The V segment lost 5 bases and the J segment 9 bases; nucleotides outside the gene matches: 8. CDR3: CASSPGTSDGEQFF. The CDR3 DNA reads as TGTGCCAGCAGTCCCGGGACTAGCGATGGTGAGCAGTTCTTC.

This sequence joins TRBV5-1 and TRBJ2-3; 9 nucleotides align to TRBD2. This CDR3 contains 14 residues. Germline V gene lookup returns CDR1 SGHRS and CDR2 YFSETQ. V trimming: 5 bases; J trimming: 5 bases; junction bases outside the gene matches: 6. The CDR3 coding sequence is TGCGCCAGCAGTAGCGGGAGAGTTAAAGATACGCAGTATTTT. It encodes CASSSGRVKDTQYF.

The V and J genes are TRBV6-5 and TRBJ2-5; D perhaps matches TRBD2 (5 bases). The V end was cut by 6 bases, the J end by 4 bases, with 12 bases between. The CDR3 runs to 13 residues. Germline CDR1 MNHEY, CDR2 SVGAGI. CDR3 sequence (DNA): TGTGCCAGCAGGACTCCAGGAGGAGAGACCCAGTACTTC. Translated, it gives CASRTPGGETQYF.

The V gene is TRBV5-1, the J gene TRBJ1-4; 9 bases match TRBD1. Germline V CDR1 and CDR2: SGHRS, YFSETQ. CDR3 length: 14 residues. V shed 7 bases and J 8 bases; nucleotides not matched to a gene: 9. CDR3 nucleotides: TGCGCCAGCCGCGACCGGACAGGGGCCGAAAAACTGTTTTTT. As protein: CASRDRTGAEKLFF.

The chain joins TRBV19 to TRBJ2-6, with a weak D call TRBD1 (6 bases). Trimming took 6 bases from V and 0 from J, leaving 6 bases between them. Looked up from germline, CDR1 is LNHDA and CDR2 is SQIVND (reference sequence). The CDR3 runs 14 residues. This CDR3 reads CASRTGSGANVLTF. In DNA, the CDR3 is TGTGCCAGTAGGACAGGCTCTGGGGCCAACGTCCTGACTTTC. Full variable domain (remainder filled in from reference TRBV19 and TRBJ2-6): DGGITQSPKYLFRKEGQNVTLSCEQNLNHDAMYWYRQDPGQGLRLIYYSQIVNDFQKGDIAEGYSVSREKKESFPLTVTSAQKNPTAFYLCASRTGSGANVLTFGAGSRLTVL.

The V call is TRBV5-1, the J call TRBJ2-1; 11 bases fit TRBD1. Trimming removed 4 bases from V and 7 bases from J; junction bases left unmatched: 7. Germline V gene data show CDR1 as SGHRS and CDR2 as YFSETQ. This CDR3 is 15 amino acids long. The CDR3 protein is CASSQDRGRGNEQFF. Here the CDR3 DNA reads TGCGCCAGCAGCCAGGACAGGGGGCGCGGGAATGAGCAGTTCTTC.

This chain joins TRBV25-1 and TRBJ1-2; D is undetermined. CDR1 and CDR2 from the germline V gene are MGHDK and SYGVNS. Trimming removed 6 bases at V and 5 bases at J, with 10 bases between. The CDR3 loop spans 12 amino acids. For the CDR3, the DNA is TGTGCCAGCAGCGCCAGCGGATATGGCTACACCTTC. It yields the protein CASSASGYGYTF.

This clone was recorded once. The rearrangement joins TRBV2 to TRBJ1-2; D remains ambiguous. The germline V gene has CDR1 SNHLY and CDR2 FYNNEI. The length of the CDR3 is 15 residues. V was pared by 1 base and J by 4 bases, with 13 bases between. The CDR3 loop reads CASSEERAKPYGYTF. The CDR3 DNA is TGTGCCAGCAGTGAAGAGCGGGCCAAGCCCTATGGCTACACCTTC. Using reference TRBV2 and TRBJ1-2 for the parts outside the CDR3, the full variable domain is EPEVTQTPSHQVTQMGQEVILRCVPISNHLYFYWYRQILGQKVEFLVSFYNNEISEKSEIFDDQFSVERPDGSNFTLKIRSTKLEDSAMYFCASSEERAKPYGYTFGSGTRLTVV.

The chain uses TRBV10-3 and TRBJ1-1, with TRBD1 matching 7 bases. Germline CDR1 and CDR2: ENHRY and SYGVKD. The junction had 5 bases not matched to a gene; V was cut back by 6 bases and J by 1 base. This CDR3 comprises 14 residues. CDR3 sequence (DNA): TGTGCCATCAGCCAACAGGGGCCGAACACTGAAGCTTTCTTT. It is translated as CAISQQGPNTEAFF.

V usage is TRBV29-1 and J usage is TRBJ1-3; D is perhaps TRBD1 (5 bases). The CDR3 has 14 residues. CDR1 and CDR2 (germline): SQVTM, ANQGSEA. Trimming took 5 bases from V and 0 from J, leaving 11 bases between them. CDR3 in amino acids: CSVQGRLSGNTIYF. CDR3 nucleotide sequence: TGCAGCGTTCAGGGCAGGCTCTCTGGAAACACCATATATTTT.

The sample holds a few counts of this clone. The chain combines TRBV19 with TRBJ1-6; 9 bases match TRBD1. The CDR3 contains 15 residues. Trimming at V came to 6 bases and at J to 6 bases, leaving 6 bases not matched to a gene. CDR1 and CDR2 from the germline V gene are LNHDA and SQIVND (reference sequence). CDR3 region: CASRRTGAGNSPLHF. The CDR3 region has the DNA TGTGCCAGTAGGAGGACAGGGGCTGGTAATTCACCCCTCCACTTT.

This clone appeared a single time. V usage is TRBV2 and J usage is TRBJ1-1; D call uncertain. The CDR3 has 13 residues. Trimming stripped 6 bases from V and 0 bases from J, with 8 bases between. CDR1 and CDR2 (germline): SNHLY, FYNNEI. CDR3 loop: CASSNYMNTEAFF. The CDR3 bases are TGTGCCAGCAGCAACTACATGAACACTGAAGCTTTCTTT.

V is TRBV4-1 and J is TRBJ2-1; D not resolved. The germline V gene has CDR1 MGHRA and CDR2 YSYEKL. The CDR3 runs to 14 residues. The ends were cut back, 1 base at V and 2 bases at J, with 6 bases in the middle. Here the CDR3 reads CASSQASAYNEQFF. The CDR3 DNA sequence: TGCGCCAGCAGCCAAGCCTCAGCCTACAATGAGCAGTTCTTC.

This clone appeared once. The chain links TRBV2 to TRBJ1-1, with D tentatively TRBD1 (6 bases). This CDR3 region has 15 residues. Germline V gene lookup returns CDR1 SNHLY and CDR2 FYNNEI. V lost 4 bases to trimming and J lost 1 base, with 13 bases between them. CDR3 sequence (DNA): TGTGCCAGCAGTGGGGGTGGGGGGGCGAACACTGAAGCTTTCTTT. Protein: CASSGGGGANTEAFF.

The chain links TRBV30 to TRBJ2-1; the match to TRBD2 covers 7 bases. The CDR3 extends over 15 amino acids. Germline V gene data show CDR1 as GTSNPN and CDR2 as SVGIG (reference sequence). The V and J ends lost 5 bases and 4 bases, in that order; junction bases with no gene match: 11. The CDR3 nucleotides read TGTGCCTGGGGCCGGATAACTAGCGCGTACAATGAGCAGTTCTTC. Translated, it gives CAWGRITSAYNEQFF.

The chain links TRBV27 to TRBJ1-2; D uncertain. Trimming removed 5 bases from V and 7 bases from J, with 17 bases in between. The CDR3 contains 14 residues. Per germline, CDR1 MNHEY and CDR2 SMNVEV (reference sequence). The CDR3 loop reads CASSTTSDNSGYTF. CDR3 bases: TGTGCCAGCAGTACCACCTCCGACAATTCTGGCTACACCTTC.

The chain is built from TRBV4-3 and TRBJ2-1, with D unresolved. Germline loops: CDR1 LGHNA, CDR2 YSLEER. CDR3 length: 13 amino acids. The V end was cut by 3 bases, the J end by 5 bases, with 8 bases between. CDR3 DNA sequence: TGCGCCAGCAGCCACATTCAAAACAATGAGCAGTTCTTC. Translating it yields CASSHIQNNEQFF.

The chain is built from TRBV9 and TRBJ2-7; no clear D gene. CDR1 and CDR2 from the germline V gene are SGDLS and YYNGEE. The CDR3 has 14 residues. With 4 bases removed from V and 3 bases from J, the gap between germline ends came to 14 bases. CDR3 region: CASSFEQFSYEQYF. As DNA, the CDR3 is TGTGCCAGCAGCTTCGAACAGTTTAGCTACGAGCAGTACTTC.

The chain recombines TRBV18 with TRBJ1-5, with 12 nucleotides matching TRBD1. The germline V gene has CDR1 KGHSH and CDR2 LQKENI. Unmatched junction bases numbered 8, after V lost 5 bases and J lost 6 bases. The CDR3 runs to 16 residues. The CDR3 here is CASSNAGTGGGQPQHF. In DNA form, the CDR3 reads TGTGCCAGCTCAAACGCGGGGACAGGGGGCGGTCAGCCCCAGCATTTT. Full variable domain (rest looked up from reference TRBV18 and TRBJ1-5): NAGVMQNPRHLVRRRGQEARLRCSPMKGHSHVYWYRQLPEEGLKFMVYLQKENIIDESGMPKERFSAEFPKEGPSILRIQQVVRGDSAAYFCASSNAGTGGGQPQHFGDGTRLSIL.

This clone was seen just once. The V call is TRBV9, the J call TRBJ2-1; 10 bases fit TRBD2. From germline, CDR1 is SGDLS and CDR2 YYNGEE. The CDR3 consists of 19 residues. The junction had 9 bases not matched to a gene; V was cut back by 0 bases and J by 0 bases. CDR3 bases: TGTGCCAGCAGCGTAGAAGCGGGAGGGTCCCTGAGCTCCTACAATGAGCAGTTCTTC. It codes for CASSVEAGGSLSSYNEQFF. Full variable domain (outside the CDR3, taken from reference TRBV9 and TRBJ2-1): DSGVTQTPKHLITATGQRVTLRCSPRSGDLSVYWYQQSLDQGLQFLIQYYNGEERAKGNILERFSAQQFPDLHSELNLSSLELGDSALYFCASSVEAGGSLSSYNEQFFGPGTRLTVL.